This T cell receptor beta chain was obtained from a study of T cell repertoires in cytomegalovirus infection (dated by TCRdb to about 2019). For the wider study: The peptide stimulations were aimed at well-studied HLA-B-restricted epitopes as well as recently identified HLA-C-restricted CMV epitopes, whose presentation resists viral immunomodulation. Donor HLA type was relevant to the analysis, as public TCR beta signatures indicated carriage of CMV infection together with the matching HLA type.

What the treatment or condition label conveys for this sample: in vitro stimulation with specific CMV peptide epitopes to enrich CMV-specific T cells. In this sample, this clonotype turned up many times. Its antigen is currently not known. No base quality information exists; no much larger clone differs at one position. The instrument was an Illumina HiSeq 1500. TCRdb took the public reads, trimmed them with fastp at Q25, ran MiXCR for clone calling and kept in-frame beta chains. Rows are combined by CDR3 protein, so each entry shows the most common genes and DNA. This sample lists about 920,000 distinct CDR3 sequences; less than 35% were detected once. Of the sample, around 15% falls within the top ten clones. From cysteine to phenylalanine, the CDR3 is 17 amino acids long. CDR3 DNA only is kept here, 51 bases in frame from base 1. Trimming leaves V shorter by 0 bases and J shorter by 6 bases, with the junction holding 8 bases beyond the gene matches. The CDR1 and CDR2 encoded by the germline V gene are SGHVS and FNYEAQ.

What the work shows at the level of the full study, not this receptor alone: The ex vivo response was dominated by HLA-C-restricted CMV-specific TCR beta clonotypes, which also provided the single most frequent clonotype in two of eight donors. In both this cohort and an independent cohort of several hundred donors, the cumulative frequency of public TCR beta family members distinguished carriers of CMV infection plus the relevant HLA type.

The sequenced sample was cultured CD8+ T cells from PBMCs, obtained from culture after CMV antigen stimulation. The origin of this receptor is a human donor in good health (CMV status not recorded). Some clones in this sample may be carry-over from other donors' samples. The chain joins TRBV7-6 to TRBJ2-1; 10 junctional bases match TRBD2. In nucleotide form, the sequence is TGTGCCAGCAGCTTAGCGTTCATAGCTAGCGGGGGCAATGAGCAGTTCTTC. The translation is CASSLAFIASGGNEQFF.